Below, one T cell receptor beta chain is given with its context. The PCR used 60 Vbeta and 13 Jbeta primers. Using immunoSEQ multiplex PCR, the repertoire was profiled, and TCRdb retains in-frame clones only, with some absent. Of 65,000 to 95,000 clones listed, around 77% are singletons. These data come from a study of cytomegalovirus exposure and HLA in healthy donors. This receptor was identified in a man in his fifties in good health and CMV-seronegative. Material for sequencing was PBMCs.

CDR3: CASSLPSSGTSSGSEQFF. For the CDR3, the DNA is TGTGCCAGCAGCTTACCCTCCTCCGGGACTAGTAGTGGGAGTGAGCAGTTCTTC. The chain uses TRBV7-2 and TRBJ2-1, with 8 bases lining up with TRBD2. CDR1 and CDR2 from the germline V gene are SGHTA and FQGNSA. CDR3 length equals 18 residues. Trimming removed 2 bases from V and 9 bases from J; junction bases left unmatched: 18.